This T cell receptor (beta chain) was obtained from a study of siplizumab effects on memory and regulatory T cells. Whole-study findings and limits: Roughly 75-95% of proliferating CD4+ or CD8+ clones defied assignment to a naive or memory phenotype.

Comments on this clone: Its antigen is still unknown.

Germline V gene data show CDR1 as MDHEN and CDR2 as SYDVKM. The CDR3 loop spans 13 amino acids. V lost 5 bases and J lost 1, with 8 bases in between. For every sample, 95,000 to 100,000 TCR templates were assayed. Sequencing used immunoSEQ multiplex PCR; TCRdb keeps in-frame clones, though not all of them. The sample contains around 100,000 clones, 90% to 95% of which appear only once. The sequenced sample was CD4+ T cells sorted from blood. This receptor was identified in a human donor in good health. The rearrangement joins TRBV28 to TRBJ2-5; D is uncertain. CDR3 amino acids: CASSPVPQETQYF. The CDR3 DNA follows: TGTGCCAGCAGTCCTGTCCCCCAAGAGACCCAGTACTTC.